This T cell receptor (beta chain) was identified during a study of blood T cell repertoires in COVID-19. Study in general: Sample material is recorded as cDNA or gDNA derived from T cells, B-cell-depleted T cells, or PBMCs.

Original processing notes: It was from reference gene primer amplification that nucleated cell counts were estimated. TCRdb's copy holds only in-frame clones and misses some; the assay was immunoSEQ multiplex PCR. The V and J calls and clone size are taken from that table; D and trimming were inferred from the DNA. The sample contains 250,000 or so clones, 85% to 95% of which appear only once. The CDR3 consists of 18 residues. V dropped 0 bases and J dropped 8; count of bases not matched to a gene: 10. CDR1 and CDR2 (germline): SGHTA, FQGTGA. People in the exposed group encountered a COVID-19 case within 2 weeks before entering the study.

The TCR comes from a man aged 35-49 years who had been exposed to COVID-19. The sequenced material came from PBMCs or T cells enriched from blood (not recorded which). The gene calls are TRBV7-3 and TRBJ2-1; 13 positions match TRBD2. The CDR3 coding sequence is TGTGCCAGCAGCTTAACGTGGACTAGCGGGAGACGTGGCGATGAGCAGTTCTTC. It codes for CASSLTWTSGRRGDEQFF.